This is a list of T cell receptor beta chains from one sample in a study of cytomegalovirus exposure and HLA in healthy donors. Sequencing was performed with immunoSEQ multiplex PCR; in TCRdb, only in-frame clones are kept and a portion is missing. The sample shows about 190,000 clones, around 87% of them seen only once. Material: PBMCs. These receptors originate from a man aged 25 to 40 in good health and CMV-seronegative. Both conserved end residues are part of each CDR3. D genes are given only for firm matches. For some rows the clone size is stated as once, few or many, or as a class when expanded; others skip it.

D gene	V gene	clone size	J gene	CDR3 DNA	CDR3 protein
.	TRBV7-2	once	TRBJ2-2	TGTGCCACCACCCGGGACACCTTCACCGGGGAGCTGTTTTTT	CATTRDTFTGELFF
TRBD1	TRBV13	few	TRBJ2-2	TGTGCCAGCAGCCTGGGACAGATGAACACCGGGGAGCTGTTTTTT	CASSLGQMNTGELFF
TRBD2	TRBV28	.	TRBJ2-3	TGTGCCAGCAGTTTACCCAGGGAAGCGGGAGATTGGACAGATACGCAGTATTTT	CASSLPREAGDWTDTQYF
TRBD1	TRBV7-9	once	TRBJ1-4	TGTGCCAGCAGCGAGACAGGGGGAGATGAAAAACTGTTTTTT	CASSETGGDEKLFF
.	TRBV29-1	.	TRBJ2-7	TGCAGCGTTGGAGGTTCCGGGGTCGAGCAGTACTTC	CSVGGSGVEQYF
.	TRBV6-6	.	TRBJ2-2	TGTGCCAGCAGTTACTCGATTGGTCAGGAAACCGGGGAGCTGTTTTTT	CASSYSIGQETGELFF
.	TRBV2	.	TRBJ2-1	TGTGCCAGCAGTGACAGGGTCTACAATGAGCAGTTCTTC	CASSDRVYNEQFF
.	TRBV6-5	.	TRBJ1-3	TGTGCCAGCACGGCGGGGGTTATATCTGGAAACACCATATATTTT	CASTAGVISGNTIYF
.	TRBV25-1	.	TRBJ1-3	TGTGCCAGCATAGTAGGAAACACCATATATTTT	CASIVGNTIYF
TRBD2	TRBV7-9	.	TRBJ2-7	TGTGCCAGCAGCTCGACTAGCGGGGAGTCCTACGAGCAGTACTTC	CASSSTSGESYEQYF
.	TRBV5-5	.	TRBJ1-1	TGTGCCAGCAGGTTGAGGAAGGCAGGGTATAGGACTGAAGCTTTCTTT	CASRLRKAGYRTEAFF
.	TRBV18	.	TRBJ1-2	TGTGCCAGCTCACCCCGGCCCGGGGATGGCTACACCTTC	CASSPRPGDGYTF
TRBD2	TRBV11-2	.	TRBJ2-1	TGTGCCAGCAGCCGTACCCTAGCGGGAGGAAACAATGAGCAGTTCTTC	CASSRTLAGGNNEQFF
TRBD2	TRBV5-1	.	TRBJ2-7	TGCGCCAGCAGCCCGGGGGGGGGAGCCGCCGAGCAGTACTTC	CASSPGGGAAEQYF
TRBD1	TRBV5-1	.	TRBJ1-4	TGCGCCAGCAGCTTGGGGACAACAGGGGGTGCTTCTGAAAAACTGTTTTTT	CASSLGTTGGASEKLFF
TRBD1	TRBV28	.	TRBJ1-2	TGTGCCACAGCATTAGGGACAGCCTTTGACTACACCTTC	CATALGTAFDYTF
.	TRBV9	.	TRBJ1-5	TGTGCCAGCGCCCCTGGGGGGACCAATCAGCCCCAGCATTTT	CASAPGGTNQPQHF
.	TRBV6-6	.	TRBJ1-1	TGTGCCAGCAGTTCCCCGGTGGGGCGCGACACTGAAGCTTTCTTT	CASSSPVGRDTEAFF
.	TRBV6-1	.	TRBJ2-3	TGTGCCAGCGGGATAGTAGCGGATACGCAGTATTTT	CASGIVADTQYF
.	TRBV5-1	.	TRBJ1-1	TGCGCCAGCAGCTTGGCCGACAGCTCCCCTTTCTTT	CASSLADSSPFF
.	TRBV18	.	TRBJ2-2	TGTGCCAGCTCACCCCCTCGGGGCACCGGGGAGCTGTTTTTT	CASSPPRGTGELFF
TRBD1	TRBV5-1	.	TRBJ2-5	TGCGCCAGCAGCTTCTACAGGGGGACCGAGACCCAGTACTTC	CASSFYRGTETQYF
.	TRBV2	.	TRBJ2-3	TGTGCCAGCAGCAAAACCGGGACTAGCACAGATACGCAGTATTTT	CASSKTGTSTDTQYF
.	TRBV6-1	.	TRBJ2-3	TGTGCCAGCAGTGAGGAGGGGTGGGGGATCACAGATACGCAGTATTTT	CASSEEGWGITDTQYF
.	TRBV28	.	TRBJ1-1	TGTGCCAGCAGAACCTATGACATGGACAGCTTGAACACTGAAGCTTTCTTT	CASRTYDMDSLNTEAFF
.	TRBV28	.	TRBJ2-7	TGTGCCAGCAGTCACAGGCCTCCCTACGAGCAGTACTTC	CASSHRPPYEQYF
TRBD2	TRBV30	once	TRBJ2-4	TGTGCCTGGAGGGCTAGCGGGAGGGCGAGGGACATTCAGTACTTC	CAWRASGRARDIQYF
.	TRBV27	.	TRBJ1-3	TGTGCCAGCAGGGGATGGGGGGGCGCGGGTAACACCATATATTTT	CASRGWGGAGNTIYF
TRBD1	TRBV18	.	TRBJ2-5	TGTGCCAGCTCAGGGGGACAGCAAGAGACCCAGTACTTC	CASSGGQQETQYF
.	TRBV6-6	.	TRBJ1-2	TGTGCCAGCAGTTACTCGGGTCAGCGTACCTTC	CASSYSGQRTF
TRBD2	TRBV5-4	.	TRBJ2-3	TGTGCCAGCAGCAAGAGCGGGGGGGCCGGAGCGGCAGATACGCAGTATTTT	CASSKSGGAGAADTQYF
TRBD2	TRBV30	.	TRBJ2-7	TGTGCCTGGAGCCTACCCCGGACTAGCGTTTACTACGAGCAGTACTTC	CAWSLPRTSVYYEQYF
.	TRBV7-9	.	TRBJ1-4	TGTGCCAGCAGTGCCGGTTCGGGGGCAACTAATGAAAAACTGTTTTTT	CASSAGSGATNEKLFF
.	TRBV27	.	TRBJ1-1	TGTGCCAGCAGAAATTCCGGGATATACACTGAAGCTTTCTTT	CASRNSGIYTEAFF
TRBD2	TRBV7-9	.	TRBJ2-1	TGTGCCAGCAGCTTCCACTCCCGCGGGGGCTCCTACAATGAGCAGTTCTTC	CASSFHSRGGSYNEQFF
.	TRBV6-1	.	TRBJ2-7	TGTGCCAGCGGGGGCAGGGGATACGAGCAGTACTTC	CASGGRGYEQYF
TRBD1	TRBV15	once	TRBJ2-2	TGTGCCACCAGCAGAGCCCATCCCGGGACAGGGGTGGACGGGGAGCTGTTTTTT	CATSRAHPGTGVDGELFF
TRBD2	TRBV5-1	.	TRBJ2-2	TGCGCCAGCATGCGGACTAGCGGGAGGCCCGGGGAGCTGTTTTTT	CASMRTSGRPGELFF
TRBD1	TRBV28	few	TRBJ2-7	TGTGCCAGCAGCCCTTTAGGACAGGCAAGCTACGAGCAGTACTTC	CASSPLGQASYEQYF
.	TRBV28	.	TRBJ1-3	TGTGCCAGCAGTGGGGGGGGAAACACTGGAAACACCATATATTTT	CASSGGGNTGNTIYF
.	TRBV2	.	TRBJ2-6	TGTGCCAGCAGTGACGGCGGCTCTGGGGCCAACGTCCTGACTTTC	CASSDGGSGANVLTF
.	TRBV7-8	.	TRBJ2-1	TGTGCCAGCAGCTTAGCGTTTTCCCCCGGGGAGCAGTTCTTC	CASSLAFSPGEQFF
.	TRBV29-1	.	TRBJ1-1	TGCAGCGCGGGGGACACTGAAGCTTTCTTT	CSAGDTEAFF
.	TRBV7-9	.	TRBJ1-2	TGTGCCAGCCTAAATGAGGTCCGGGACTATGGCTACACCTTC	CASLNEVRDYGYTF
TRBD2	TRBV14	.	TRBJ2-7	TGTGCCAGCAGCCTCCGGACTAGCGATCGCGAGCAGTACTTC	CASSLRTSDREQYF
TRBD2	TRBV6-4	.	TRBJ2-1	TGTGCCAGCGGGTCCGGGACTGGGGGGGGAAATGAGCAGTTCTTC	CASGSGTGGGNEQFF
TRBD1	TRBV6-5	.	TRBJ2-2	TGTGCCAGCAGTTACGGGACAGGGAACACCGGGGAGCTGTTTTTT	CASSYGTGNTGELFF
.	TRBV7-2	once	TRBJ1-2	TGTGCCAGCAGCTTAGTTCGGGTCGGCTACACCTTC	CASSLVRVGYTF
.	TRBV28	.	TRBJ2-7	TGTGCCAGCAGTTTTCCTGGCGGAGTCTACGAGCAGTACTTC	CASSFPGGVYEQYF